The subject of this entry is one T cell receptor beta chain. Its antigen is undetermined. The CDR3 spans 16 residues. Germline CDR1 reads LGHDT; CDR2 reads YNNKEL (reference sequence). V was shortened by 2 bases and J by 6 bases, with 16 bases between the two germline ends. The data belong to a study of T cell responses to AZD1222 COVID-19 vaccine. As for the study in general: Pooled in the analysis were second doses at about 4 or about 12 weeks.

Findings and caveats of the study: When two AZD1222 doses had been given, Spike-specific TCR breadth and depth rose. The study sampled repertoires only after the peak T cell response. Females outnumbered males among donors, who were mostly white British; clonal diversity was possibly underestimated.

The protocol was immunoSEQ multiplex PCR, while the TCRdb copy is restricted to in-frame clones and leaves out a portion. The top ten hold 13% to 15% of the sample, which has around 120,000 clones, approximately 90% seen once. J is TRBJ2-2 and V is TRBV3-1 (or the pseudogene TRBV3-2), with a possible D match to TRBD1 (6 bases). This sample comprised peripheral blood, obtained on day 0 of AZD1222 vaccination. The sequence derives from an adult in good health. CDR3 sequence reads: CASSQLRGGEAGELFF. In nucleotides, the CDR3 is TGTGCCAGCAGCCAACTTCGAGGGGGTGAGGCCGGGGAGCTGTTTTTT.